Each of the 16 T cell receptor beta chains below was sequenced from the same sample in a study of PD-1 blockade in classical Hodgkin lymphoma. The protocol was immunoSEQ multiplex PCR, while the TCRdb copy is restricted to in-frame clones and leaves out a portion. The sample has around 26,000 clones, 65% to 80% seen once. Relapse was seen in all patients after autologous stem cell transplantation, and brentuximab vedotin exposure was variable. Sequences were derived from peripheral blood mononuclear cells (PBMCs), sampled before the second cycle of nivolumab. All receptors come from a human donor with classical Hodgkin lymphoma.

The V call is TRBV5-1, the J call TRBJ2-7; TRBD1 agrees at 11 bases. This CDR3 is 15 amino acids long. Trimming took 2 bases from V and 5 from J; bases not matched to a gene: 6. Germline V CDR1 and CDR2: SGHRS, YFSETQ. The CDR3 spells CASSLAGTGGDEQYF. CDR3 DNA: TGCGCCAGCAGCTTAGCCGGGACAGGGGGGGACGAGCAGTACTTC.

The chain joins TRBV19 to TRBJ1-5, with D perhaps TRBD1 (5 bases). Between the trimmed V and J ends, which lost 6 bases and 2 bases, there was a span of 17 bases. CDR1 and CDR2 from the germline V gene are LNHDA and SQIVND (reference sequence). The CDR3 sequence is 16 residues long. CDR3 amino acids: CASRGTAGMGNQPQHF. CDR3 coding DNA: TGTGCCAGTAGGGGGACCGCTGGTATGGGCAATCAGCCCCAGCATTTT.

This clone has only a few counts. The CDR3 region has the DNA TGTGCCAGCAGTGAAGCTGGGGGTTTAGACACCATATATTTT. Its translation: CASSEAGGLDTIYF. This rearrangement joins TRBV6-1 to TRBJ1-3, with D tentatively TRBD1 (5 bases). This CDR3 has 14 amino acids. Germline-derived CDR1 and CDR2 are MNHNS and SASEGT. V was pared by 0 bases and J by 8 bases, with 11 bases between.

The chain has TRBV6-5 and TRBJ1-6; perhaps TRBD1 as D (5 bases). The germline V gene has CDR1 MNHEY and CDR2 SVGAGI. The V end lost 10 bases, the J end lost 8 bases, and 15 bases lay between the germline ends. The CDR3 loop spans 13 amino acids. The CDR3 DNA sequence: TGTGCCACCAGGGACCACGAATATTCACCCCTCCACTTT. This translates into CATRDHEYSPLHF.

This sequence joins TRBV10-1 and TRBJ1-1, with 9 bases identical to TRBD1. With V trimmed by 4 bases and J by 3 bases, 6 bases remained unmatched. Germline-derived CDR1 and CDR2 are WNHNN and SYGVQD (reference sequence). The CDR3 runs to 15 residues. The CDR3 loop is CASSVDRGVHTEAFF. In DNA form, the CDR3 reads TGCGCCAGCAGTGTTGACAGGGGGGTTCACACTGAAGCTTTCTTT.

The chain has TRBV7-9 and TRBJ2-3; 8 nucleotides agree with TRBD2. The ends lost 5 bases at V and 2 bases at J; junction bases unmatched: 12. CDR3 length equals 17 residues. Germline CDR1 and CDR2: SEHNR and FQNEAQ (reference sequence). The CDR3: CASSHPGGDLFTDTQYF. The CDR3 DNA reads as TGTGCCAGCAGCCATCCGGGGGGGGACCTCTTCACAGATACGCAGTATTTT. The full variable domain, rest sourced from reference TRBV7-9 and TRBJ2-3, is DTGVSQNPRHKITKRGQNVTFRCDPISEHNRLYWYRQTLGQGPEFLTYFQNEAQLEKSRLLSDRFSAERPKGSFSTLEIQRTEQGDSAMYLCASSHPGGDLFTDTQYFGPGTRLTVL.

Notes on this clone: This CDR3 is also generated by other DNA sequences in the sample. The genes are TRBV29-1 and TRBJ1-1; 7 positions match TRBD1. After removal of 3 bases from V and 11 bases from J, the junction contained 12 bases not matched to a gene. The CDR3 is 13 residues long. Germline V gene sequence: CDR1 SQVTM, CDR2 ANQGSEA. CDR3 DNA sequence: TGCAGCGTTGACAGACAGGGAGCGGGTCAGGCTTTCTTT. Residues: CSVDRQGAGQAFF. The full variable domain, in which reference TRBV29-1 and TRBJ1-1 provide the parts outside the CDR3, is SAVISQKPSRDICQRGTSLTIQCQVDSQVTMMFWYRQQPGQSLTLIATANQGSEATYESGFVIDKFPISRPNLTFSTLTVSNMSPEDSSIYLCSVDRQGAGQAFFGQGTRLTVV.

The chain is built from TRBV25-1 and TRBJ2-7; D is uncertain. Trimming took 5 bases from V and 4 from J, leaving 9 bases between them. This CDR3 contains 12 residues. The germline V gene encodes CDR1 MGHDK and CDR2 SYGVNS. The CDR3 protein is CASSRASYEQYF. The CDR3 nucleotides are TGTGCCAGCAGTCGAGCTTCTTACGAGCAGTACTTC.

This chain links TRBV7-2 with TRBJ2-3; D might be TRBD2 (6 bases). Germline V gene data show CDR1 as SGHTA and CDR2 as FQGNSA. Trimming removed 5 bases at V and 1 base at J, with 16 bases between. The CDR3 loop spans 16 amino acids. CDR3: CASSPEGPLGTDTQYF. Here the CDR3 DNA reads TGTGCCAGCAGCCCGGAGGGCCCACTCGGCACAGATACGCAGTATTTT.

V is TRBV2 and J is TRBJ1-5, with D possibly TRBD1 on 5 matching bases. Germline V gene sequence: CDR1 SNHLY, CDR2 FYNNEI. V was shortened by 6 bases and J by 0 bases, with 12 bases between the two germline ends. CDR3 length: 15 amino acids. The CDR3 nucleotides are TGTGCCAGCAGAAGACAGCCGAATAGCAATCAGCCCCAGCATTTT. Amino acid sequence: CASRRQPNSNQPQHF.

In its sample, this clone was seen once. The chain is built from TRBV18 and TRBJ2-5, with 9 bases fitting TRBD1. The J segment lost 5 bases and the V segment lost 3 bases, leaving 4 bases of the junction unmatched. The length of the CDR3 is 14 residues. Per germline, CDR1 KGHSH and CDR2 LQKENI. The CDR3 region has the DNA TGTGCCAGCTCACCGTCTGGACAGGGGGAGACCCAGTACTTC. Protein product: CASSPSGQGETQYF. The complete variable domain, with remaining parts taken from reference TRBV18 and TRBJ2-5, reads NAGVMQNPRHLVRRRGQEARLRCSPMKGHSHVYWYRQLPEEGLKFMVYLQKENIIDESGMPKERFSAEFPKEGPSILRIQQVVRGDSAAYFCASSPSGQGETQYFGPGTRLLVL.

This clone was recorded only once. This chain uses TRBV6-1 with TRBJ2-7; 10 bases agree with TRBD2. Trimming cost V 3 bases and J 1 base; bases outside gene matches: 0. Germline V lookup: CDR1 MNHNS, CDR2 SASEGT. CDR3 length equals 14 residues. The CDR3 reads CASSDSGGSYEQYF. CDR3 in DNA: TGTGCCAGCAGTGATAGCGGGGGGTCCTACGAGCAGTACTTC.

The chain is built from TRBV6-1 and TRBJ2-7; 10 positions agree with TRBD1. The germline CDR1 and CDR2 sequences are MNHNS and SASEGT. CDR3 length: 18 amino acids. V lost 0 bases, J lost 2 bases, and 10 bases stayed unmatched. The CDR3 DNA reads as TGTGCCAGCAGTGAAGCGGACAGGGGGACCTACGTAGCCTACGAGCAGTACTTC. It specifies CASSEADRGTYVAYEQYF.

This clone was seen a single time. V usage is TRBV10-2 and J usage is TRBJ2-6; D uncertain. V was cut by 6 bases and J by 0 bases, with 3 bases left in between. The V gene's germline CDR1 is WSHSY and CDR2 SAAADI. CDR3 length equals 13 residues. The DNA for the CDR3 is TGCGCCAGCAGGGCCTCTGGGGCCAACGTCCTGACTTTC. Translating gives CASRASGANVLTF.

CDR3: CASSLWTGSYEQYF. CDR3 sequence (DNA): TGTGCCAGCAGTTTATGGACAGGGTCCTACGAGCAGTACTTC. The rearrangement uses TRBV27 and TRBJ2-7; 8 bases align to TRBD1. The V and J ends lost 1 base and 1 base, in that order; junction bases with no gene match: 0. CDR1 is MNHEY and CDR2 is SMNVEV in the germline V gene (reference sequence). The CDR3 is made up of 14 amino acids.

This clone was detected once. This rearrangement joins TRBV9 to TRBJ1-1, with a weak D call TRBD1 (5 bases). Trimming left V 2 bases short and J 4 bases short, with 15 bases between. The CDR3 consists of 15 residues. The V gene's germline CDR1 is SGDLS and CDR2 YYNGEE. The CDR3 DNA reads as TGTGCCAGCAGCGTCGATGGGACTCCGGCCACTGAAGCTTTCTTT. This translates into CASSVDGTPATEAFF.